The clone carrying this T cell receptor beta chain was picked up a small number of times. The target antigen is unknown. These data are taken from a study of T-cell memory formation after mild COVID-19. Study-wide points: Clones contracting over day 15 to 85 were CD4/CD8 balanced, with later expanders leaning CD4+.

TCRdb analysed the 5' RACE reads with MiXCR anew, one entry per CDR3 protein. The sample comprises 95,000 to 120,000 distinct CDR3 sequences, roughly a sixth of which are singletons, and around 5.1% rests with the top ten. The source material was PBMCs or a T cell subset sorted from them (not recorded which). The clonotype was recovered from a man between 18 and 35 years old who had mild COVID-19 (a few samples of this study predate the infection). Cell type and time point are not known.

The CDR3 nucleotides read TGTGCCAGCAGCTGGACACAAGAGACCCAGTACTTC. Translation gives CASSWTQETQYF. J is TRBJ2-5 and V is TRBV7-9, with D tentatively TRBD1 (5 bases). CDR1 and CDR2 from the germline V gene are SEHNR and FQNEAQ (reference sequence). Trimming took off 4 bases at V and 2 bases at J, with 5 bases between the two ends. The CDR3 has 12 residues.